This record covers a single TCR beta chain. This clonotype was detected many times. What this receptor recognizes is not known. No base quality values were provided; no much bigger clone lies one nucleotide off. This entry belongs to a study of T cells in Graves' hyperthyroidism and ophthalmopathy (dated by TCRdb to between 2018 and 2020). The study in broad terms: Peripheral blood samples were taken at initial diagnosis, before any treatment was given. TCR V-J signatures able to tell the groups apart were searched for in a discovery cohort of 100 patients, of whom about 40 had Graves' ophthalmopathy and some 60 had stable Graves' hyperthyroidism. An independent validation cohort of under 20 hyperthyroidism patients and approximately 16 patients who later progressed to ophthalmopathy tested prospective prediction of ophthalmopathy. The approximately 90 discovery patients were divided at random into training and test sets in a 7:3 ratio. In addition, the study compared T-cell repertoires in thyroid tissue and in blood from about 6 Graves' hyperthyroidism patients. Once sampling was done, hyperthyroidism patients were given methimazole at a starting dose of 30 mg daily, whereas ophthalmopathy patients were given high-dose intravenous methylprednisolone. The paper reports TCR Vbeta CDR3 sequencing of about 140 peripheral blood samples: around 45 ophthalmopathy, about 75 hyperthyroidism and approximately 17 progressor patients.

Here V drops 2 bases and J drops 0 bases, and the junction holds 2 bases not matched to any gene. CDR1 SGHRS and CDR2 YFSETQ were looked up in the germline V gene. The CDR3 holds 14 amino acids from the cysteine to the phenylalanine. Only the CDR3 DNA is retained, 42 bases long and in frame from the first base. A patient counted as having stable Graves' hyperthyroidism if no progression to ophthalmopathy occurred over 18 months of follow-up. The hyperthyroidism patients were between 18 and 65 years old and newly diagnosed, with a disease duration of less than 2 months. Exclusion was applied to patients with uncontrolled infections, other autoimmune diseases, pregnancy or lactation. Clinical symptoms, serum thyroxine and TRAb, thyroid ultrasound, and orbital computed tomography formed the basis for the diagnoses. PBMCs were separated from roughly 9.3 ml of fresh peripheral blood using Ficoll-Paque density gradient centrifugation. Total RNA was extracted using Trizol reagent, and RNA quality was assessed on an Agilent 2100 Bioanalyzer.

The TCR beta CDR3 regions were amplified from RNA transcripts. The TCR CDR3 was subjected to a first round of RT-PCR using the HTBI primer set and the Qiagen OneStep RT-PCR kit. Libraries were constructed in a second round of multiplex PCR, after which size selection and purification were performed. Sequencing of the libraries was done on an Illumina HiSeq2000 using paired-end 100 bp reads. The original pipeline was this. SOAPnuke was used to process the raw data, with reads discarded if the reads contained adapters or uncalled bases, had a mean Phred below 15, or lacked an exact constant-primer or identifier match. High-quality paired reads were merged with COPE v1.2.5, and unique nucleotide sequences were defined as clonotypes. Clonotypes were aligned to IMGT TRBV, TRBD and TRBJ reference segments using MiTCR v1.1. The analysis included only V-J combinations with a frequency above 0.0001, which together covered about 99% of the repertoires. The TCS score was defined as the ratio of F50 (clonal expansion) to E x V (chaos), calculated using BLOSUM62-based TCRdist between CDR3 peptides within each V-J. Welch's t-statistics and random forest reduced some 510 V-J features to 10 to 15, which were used in a naive Bayes classifier (R e1071). TCRdb ran its own pipeline on the public reads, namely fastp trimming at Q25 and MiXCR clone calling, and kept in-frame beta chains. Every entry covers one CDR3 protein and lists the most common genes and DNA from its rows. For this entry, the V and J calls and clone size follow TCRdb and not the study's own pipeline. For this sample the table gives about 570,000 distinct CDR3 sequences, of which around 15% were detected only once. The ten top clones hold more than 11% of the sample.

What the authors observed across the whole study: During validation, the model predicted progression to ophthalmopathy a median of about 6.3 months ahead of onset, with around 71% sensitivity and roughly 72% specificity. In cross-validation, a model built on a 13 V-J signature told ophthalmopathy apart from stable hyperthyroidism with over 85% sensitivity and approximately 84% specificity, and in testing the same model reached 80%/75%. Most expanded thyroid clonotypes (frequency above 0.001) were also detected in blood, a finding suggesting that blood repertoires may reflect thyroid immune responses. Sample size was not statistically predetermined, and investigators were not blinded to group allocation.

This TCR came from a woman aged 40 to 49 with Graves' hyperthyroidism. Input material: blood. The chain links TRBV5-1 with TRBJ2-7, with TRBD1 matching 7 junction bases. This receptor has the CDR3 CASSFGTASYEQYF. The DNA is as follows: TGCGCCAGCAGCTTCGGGACAGCCTCCTACGAGCAGTACTTC.